This T cell receptor (beta chain) was recovered during a study of T cells of healthy individuals. CDR3 size: 16 residues. After removal of 4 bases from V and 4 bases from J, the junction contained 12 bases not matched to a gene. Germline CDR1 reads DFQATT; CDR2 reads SNEGSKA (reference sequence). There are a few counts of this clonotype. TCRdb recomputed calls from the 5' RACE reads with MiXCR, one row per CDR3 protein. Here the sample spans around 79,000 distinct CDR3 sequences, about 5% being singletons. The genes are TRBV20-1 and TRBJ1-3, with 8 bases fitting TRBD1. The source of this sequence is a female donor in good health. This chain's CDR3 is CSANPPQGAEGNTIYF. The CDR3 DNA reads as TGCAGTGCTAACCCCCCCCAGGGGGCGGAAGGAAACACCATATATTTT.